A selection of T cell receptor beta chains follows, all from one sample in a study of blood T cell repertoires in COVID-19. Method: immunoSEQ multiplex PCR; TCRdb's copy keeps in-frame clones and lacks some. The data contain 200,000 to 250,000 clones, more than 75% of them singletons. Sequences were obtained from peripheral blood. These receptors originate from a human donor in a cohort sampled during active COVID-19. Both conserved end residues are part of each CDR3. The D gene is left open where the match is weak. Rows may omit the clone size; those that give it use once, few, many or a size class.

v_gene: TRBV7-8; d_gene: TRBD1; j_gene: TRBJ2-5; abundance: NA; CDR3aa: CASSLAKGAGETQYF; CDR3nt: TGTGCCAGCAGCTTAGCGAAGGGGGCAGGGGAGACCCAGTACTTC
v_gene: TRBV2; d_gene: NA; j_gene: TRBJ2-3; abundance: NA; CDR3aa: CATGVSTDTQYF; CDR3nt: TGTGCCACGGGGGTAAGCACAGATACGCAGTATTTT
v_gene: TRBV3-1/TRBV3-2; d_gene: TRBD2; j_gene: TRBJ2-3; abundance: NA; CDR3aa: CASSQSSGRADTQYF; CDR3nt: TGTGCCAGCAGCCAATCTAGCGGGAGAGCAGATACGCAGTATTTT
v_gene: TRBV27; d_gene: NA; j_gene: TRBJ2-1; abundance: few; CDR3aa: CATQTAYSGGEQFF; CDR3nt: TGTGCCACCCAGACCGCGTACTCCGGCGGAGAGCAGTTCTTC
v_gene: TRBV5-1; d_gene: NA; j_gene: TRBJ1-6; abundance: NA; CDR3aa: CASSLLTGSFWNSPLHF; CDR3nt: TGCGCCAGCAGCTTATTAACAGGGAGCTTTTGGAATTCACCCCTCCACTTT
v_gene: TRBV5-1; d_gene: NA; j_gene: TRBJ2-3; abundance: NA; CDR3aa: CASSFGVPTDTQYF; CDR3nt: TGCGCCAGCAGCTTCGGGGTCCCCACAGATACGCAGTATTTT
v_gene: TRBV29-1; d_gene: NA; j_gene: TRBJ1-1; abundance: few; CDR3aa: CSVVNLRKNTEAFF; CDR3nt: TGCAGCGTTGTAAATCTGCGAAAGAACACTGAAGCTTTCTTT
v_gene: TRBV3-1/TRBV3-2; d_gene: NA; j_gene: TRBJ2-7; abundance: NA; CDR3aa: CASSQGQGGYEQYF; CDR3nt: TGTGCCAGCAGCCAGGGCCAGGGTGGCTACGAGCAGTACTTC
v_gene: TRBV24-1; d_gene: TRBD1; j_gene: TRBJ2-2; abundance: NA; CDR3aa: CATSNTGAALNTGELFF; CDR3nt: TGTGCCACCTCGAACACAGGGGCTGCTTTGAACACCGGGGAGCTGTTTTTT
v_gene: TRBV24-1; d_gene: NA; j_gene: TRBJ1-4; abundance: NA; CDR3aa: CATSDSNEKLFF; CDR3nt: TGTGCCACCAGCGACAGCAATGAAAAACTGTTTTTT
v_gene: TRBV19; d_gene: TRBD2; j_gene: TRBJ2-1; abundance: NA; CDR3aa: CASSLLAGGYNEQFF; CDR3nt: TGTGCCAGTAGTCTCCTAGCGGGGGGCTACAATGAGCAGTTCTTC
v_gene: TRBV6-4; d_gene: TRBD2; j_gene: TRBJ2-2; abundance: few; CDR3aa: CASSRGLAGLDTGELFF; CDR3nt: TGTGCCAGCAGTCGGGGACTAGCGGGTCTTGACACCGGGGAGCTGTTTTTT
v_gene: TRBV5-4; d_gene: TRBD2; j_gene: TRBJ2-2; abundance: NA; CDR3aa: CASSLSGSTNGELFF; CDR3nt: TGTGCCAGCAGCCTCAGCGGGAGTACTAACGGGGAGCTGTTTTTT
v_gene: TRBV5-1; d_gene: TRBD1; j_gene: TRBJ1-2; abundance: many; CDR3aa: CASSLDVGTGLSYGYTF; CDR3nt: TGCGCCAGCAGCTTGGACGTCGGGACAGGGCTCTCCTATGGCTACACCTTC
v_gene: TRBV28; d_gene: TRBD1; j_gene: TRBJ1-1; abundance: NA; CDR3aa: CASSPPDRGYGEAFF; CDR3nt: TGTGCCAGCAGTCCACCGGACAGGGGGTATGGTGAAGCTTTCTTT
v_gene: TRBV19; d_gene: NA; j_gene: TRBJ2-1; abundance: NA; CDR3aa: CASSRGSSYNEQFF; CDR3nt: TGTGCCAGCTCAAGAGGCTCCTCCTACAATGAGCAGTTCTTC
v_gene: TRBV11-2; d_gene: NA; j_gene: TRBJ1-2; abundance: NA; CDR3aa: CASSLDTGPYGYTF; CDR3nt: TGTGCCAGCAGCTTAGACACAGGCCCCTATGGCTACACCTTC
v_gene: TRBV7-2; d_gene: TRBD2; j_gene: TRBJ2-3; abundance: once; CDR3aa: CASSLMTSGGSTDTQYF; CDR3nt: TGTGCCAGCAGCTTAATGACTAGCGGGGGGAGCACAGATACGCAGTATTTT
v_gene: TRBV6-6; d_gene: NA; j_gene: TRBJ1-5; abundance: NA; CDR3aa: CASSHGGNQPQHF; CDR3nt: TGTGCCAGCAGTCACGGGGGAAATCAGCCCCAGCATTTT
v_gene: TRBV10-3; d_gene: TRBD1; j_gene: TRBJ1-3; abundance: NA; CDR3aa: CATAGQGGSGNTIYF; CDR3nt: TGTGCCACCGCGGGACAGGGGGGGTCTGGAAACACCATATATTTT
v_gene: TRBV5-6; d_gene: NA; j_gene: TRBJ1-5; abundance: NA; CDR3aa: CASSLGSSGGYQPQHF; CDR3nt: TGTGCCAGCAGCTTGGGTAGCTCAGGAGGGTATCAGCCCCAGCATTTT
v_gene: TRBV10-3; d_gene: TRBD2; j_gene: TRBJ2-5; abundance: once; CDR3aa: CAISILAGGPQQETQYF; CDR3nt: TGTGCCATCAGCATCCTAGCGGGAGGGCCCCAACAAGAGACCCAGTACTTC
v_gene: TRBV11-2; d_gene: TRBD1; j_gene: TRBJ1-6; abundance: NA; CDR3aa: CASSLDTGANSPLHF; CDR3nt: TGTGCCAGCAGCTTAGATACAGGGGCTAACTCACCCCTCCACTTT
v_gene: TRBV5-1; d_gene: TRBD1; j_gene: TRBJ2-1; abundance: few; CDR3aa: CASSSRRDRGSNEQFF; CDR3nt: TGCGCCAGCAGCTCAAGGCGGGACAGGGGATCCAATGAGCAGTTCTTC
v_gene: TRBV5-6; d_gene: NA; j_gene: TRBJ1-2; abundance: NA; CDR3aa: CASSLMRGGYTF; CDR3nt: TGTGCCAGCAGCCTCATGAGAGGCGGCTACACCTTC
v_gene: TRBV7-8; d_gene: NA; j_gene: TRBJ2-7; abundance: NA; CDR3aa: CASSLGVPRATYEQYF; CDR3nt: TGTGCCAGCAGCTTAGGGGTTCCCAGGGCAACCTACGAGCAGTACTTC
v_gene: TRBV7-2; d_gene: NA; j_gene: TRBJ1-5; abundance: NA; CDR3aa: CASSPGLGNDQPQHF; CDR3nt: TGTGCCAGCAGCCCTGGACTGGGGAATGATCAGCCCCAGCATTTT
v_gene: TRBV24-1; d_gene: NA; j_gene: TRBJ2-2; abundance: NA; CDR3aa: CATSDPSGGVSNTGELFF; CDR3nt: TGTGCCACCAGTGATCCCTCCGGCGGAGTTTCGAACACCGGGGAGCTGTTTTTT
v_gene: TRBV7-2; d_gene: NA; j_gene: TRBJ2-2; abundance: NA; CDR3aa: CASSLSQGRVTGELFF; CDR3nt: TGTGCCAGCAGCTTGTCCCAGGGGCGCGTCACCGGGGAGCTGTTTTTT
v_gene: TRBV7-9; d_gene: NA; j_gene: TRBJ2-7; abundance: NA; CDR3aa: CASSLVGPGVF; CDR3nt: TGTGCCAGCAGCTTAGTGGGCCCCGGGGTTTTC
v_gene: TRBV3-1/TRBV3-2; d_gene: NA; j_gene: TRBJ2-1; abundance: once; CDR3aa: CASSQGLDFNEQFF; CDR3nt: TGTGCCAGCAGCCAAGGACTAGATTTTAATGAGCAGTTCTTC
v_gene: TRBV7-8; d_gene: TRBD2; j_gene: TRBJ2-7; abundance: NA; CDR3aa: CASSPILPGLADEQYF; CDR3nt: TGTGCCAGCAGCCCGATTCTCCCGGGACTAGCGGACGAGCAGTACTTC
v_gene: TRBV7-2; d_gene: NA; j_gene: TRBJ1-5; abundance: NA; CDR3aa: CASSLGGISNQPQHF; CDR3nt: TGTGCCAGCAGCCTAGGAGGGATCAGCAATCAGCCCCAGCATTTT
v_gene: TRBV5-4; d_gene: TRBD1; j_gene: TRBJ1-2; abundance: NA; CDR3aa: CASSSDRLGYTF; CDR3nt: TGTGCCAGCAGCTCGGACAGGTTGGGCTACACCTTC
v_gene: TRBV28; d_gene: NA; j_gene: TRBJ1-1; abundance: NA; CDR3aa: CASSLTGMNTEAFF; CDR3nt: TGTGCCAGCAGTTTAACAGGTATGAACACTGAAGCTTTCTTT
v_gene: TRBV7-4; d_gene: NA; j_gene: TRBJ2-7; abundance: once; CDR3aa: CASILFGGSYEQYF; CDR3nt: TGTGCCAGCATCCTCTTCGGGGGTTCCTACGAGCAGTACTTC